One and the same sample provided the 25 T cell receptor beta chains below, sequenced in a study of CD8 T cells in ankylosing spondylitis. Study findings and constraints: Seemingly characteristic of ankylosing spondylitis blood was a TCR beta motif consisting of roughly 8 highly homologous variants.

TCRdb re-called the 5' RACE reads with MiXCR, one entry per CDR3 protein. The sample lists fewer than 550,000 distinct CDR3 sequences; over 4% were seen once. Their specific antigens are unknown. Sequencing was carried out using blood, either unsorted or a sorted T cell fraction (not recorded which). Every receptor here comes from a male donor with ankylosing spondylitis.

This clonotype was seen many times. V gene TRBV12-3 or TRBV12-4 combines with J gene TRBJ1-1, with TRBD1 identical over 7 bases. Unmatched junction bases numbered 3, after V lost 5 bases and J lost 6 bases. The CDR3 covers 12 residues. Written as DNA, the CDR3 is TGTGCCAGCAGTCAGGGGGAGGCTGAAGCTTTCTTT. Translating gives CASSQGEAEAFF.

This clonotype was observed many times. The gene calls are TRBV29-1 and TRBJ2-7, with 9 bases fitting TRBD2. The germline V gene encodes CDR1 SQVTM and CDR2 ANQGSEA. CDR3 length equals 14 residues. The junction had 7 bases not matched to a gene; V was cut back by 4 bases and J by 3 bases. CDR3 sequence (DNA): TGCAGCGTTGTAGTCTCTAGCGGGGTCTACGAGCAGTACTTC. Translation: CSVVVSSGVYEQYF.

This clonotype was seen at least ten times. This chain links TRBV5-1 with TRBJ2-2; D is undetermined. There are 14 residues in the CDR3. The ends were cut back, 2 bases at V and 4 bases at J, with 9 bases in the middle. Germline CDR1 is SGHRS and CDR2 is YFSETQ. DNA of the CDR3: TGCGCCAGCAGCTTCCGACTGGGCACCGGGGAGCTGTTTTTT. It encodes CASSFRLGTGELFF.

This clonotype showed up many times. The chain recombines TRBV5-6 with TRBJ2-3; D is undetermined. V shed 5 bases and J shed 0 bases, with 7 bases lying between them. CDR1 is SGHDT and CDR2 is YYEEEE in the germline V gene. The length of the CDR3 is 13 residues. The CDR3 region has the DNA TGTGCCAGCAGTTTTCAAAGCACAGATACGCAGTATTTT. It yields the protein CASSFQSTDTQYF. Full variable domain (remainder filled in from reference TRBV5-6 and TRBJ2-3): DAGVTQSPTHLIKTRGQQVTLRCSPKSGHDTVSWYQQALGQGPQFIFQYYEEEERQRGNFPDRFSGHQFPNYSSELNVNALLLGDSALYLCASSFQSTDTQYFGPGTRLTVL.

This clonotype was recorded a few times. The chain couples TRBV4-1 to TRBJ2-1; TRBD1 might be the D (5 bases). The CDR3 is 15 amino acids. The ends were cut back, 0 bases at V and 9 bases at J, with 15 bases in the middle. Germline values: CDR1 MGHRA, CDR2 YSYEKL. CDR3 sequence (DNA): TGCGCCAGCAGCCAAGAGGTCTACAGGAACTTTGAGCAGTTCTTC. This codes for CASSQEVYRNFEQFF.

This clonotype was recorded a few times. The gene calls are TRBV7-2 and TRBJ2-1; 8 bases match TRBD1. Germline V gives CDR1 SGHTA, CDR2 FQGNSA. J was trimmed by 10 bases and V by 1 base; bases with no gene match: 6. The CDR3 has 14 amino acids. The CDR3 DNA reads as TGTGCCAGCAGCTTAGTACAGGGGGGTCGGGAGCAGTTCTTC. Its translation is CASSLVQGGREQFF.

The V gene is TRBV7-6, the J gene TRBJ2-7; 13 bases map to TRBD2. Germline V lookup: CDR1 SGHVS, CDR2 FNYEAQ. The CDR3 is made up of 16 amino acids. Losses at the gene ends were 5 bases for V and 6 bases for J; bases not matched to a gene: 10. The CDR3 spells CASSPYGLAGDSEQYF. For the CDR3, the DNA is TGTGCCAGCAGCCCCTATGGACTAGCGGGAGACTCCGAGCAGTACTTC.

This clonotype occurred many times. The chain is built from TRBV10-2 and TRBJ2-3; 12 bases are a match to TRBD2. The CDR3 has 16 amino acids. V was pared by 5 bases and J by 2 bases, with 5 bases of the junction left unmatched. Germline CDR1 WSHSY, CDR2 SAAADI. The CDR3 region is CASSHPSGRATDTQYF. Written as DNA, the CDR3 is TGCGCCAGCAGTCACCCTAGCGGGAGGGCCACAGATACGCAGTATTTT.

This clonotype was detected ten times or more. The V call is TRBV4-3, the J call TRBJ2-3; 8 bases align to TRBD2. Per germline, CDR1 LGHNA and CDR2 YSLEER. The trim removed 4 bases at V and 0 bases at J, leaving 6 bases unmatched. The CDR3 length is 16 residues. CDR3 bases: TGCGCCAGCAGCCTTGATAGCGGGGCTAGCACAGATACGCAGTATTTT. Encoded protein: CASSLDSGASTDTQYF.

This clonotype was observed many times. V and J are TRBV4-2 and TRBJ2-7; possible D gene TRBD1, 5 bases. CDR3 length equals 14 residues. The V end was cut by 0 bases, the J end by 0 bases, with 6 bases between. Germline assignment: CDR1 LGHNA and CDR2 YNFKEQ. The CDR3 sequence: CASSQDRASYEQYF. Written as DNA, the CDR3 is TGTGCCAGCAGCCAAGACAGGGCCTCCTACGAGCAGTACTTC.

J is TRBJ2-7 and V is TRBV2; maybe TRBD2 (7 bases). CDR3 length equals 15 residues. The germline CDR1 and CDR2 sequences are SNHLY and FYNNEI. The V end was cut by 6 bases, the J end by 2 bases, with 17 bases between. In nucleotides, the CDR3 is TGTGCCAGCAGCGGGCAGGGGAGGGCGACCTACGAGCAGTACTTC. Translated, it gives CASSGQGRATYEQYF.

This clonotype was counted ten times or more. The chain joins TRBV7-9 to TRBJ2-1; the D is unclear. The CDR3 runs to 13 residues. The germline gives CDR1 SEHNR, CDR2 FQNEAQ (reference sequence). V lost 5 bases, J lost 7 bases, and 12 bases lay in between. The CDR3 region is CASSARNENEQFF. CDR3 coding DNA: TGTGCCAGCAGCGCAAGGAATGAGAATGAGCAGTTCTTC.

V gene TRBV15 combines with J gene TRBJ2-7; no clear D. From germline, CDR1 is LNHNV and CDR2 YYDKDF (reference sequence). The CDR3 contains 16 residues. V was clipped by 0 bases and J by 1 base, with 13 bases between them. The CDR3 DNA is TGTGCCACCAGCAGAGATCGGCTAGTTACATCCTACGAGCAGTACTTC. It encodes CATSRDRLVTSYEQYF.

This clonotype appeared many times. The chain employs TRBV19 and TRBJ1-2; D not resolved. V shed 0 bases and J shed 4 bases, with 3 bases lying between them. Germline V gene lookup returns CDR1 LNHDA and CDR2 SQIVND (reference sequence). The CDR3 has 12 residues. The chain's CDR3 is CASSIESYGYTF. The CDR3 DNA reads TGTGCCAGTAGTATAGAGTCCTATGGCTACACCTTC.

Many counts were recorded for this clonotype. The chain has TRBV24-1 and TRBJ2-1, with no clear D. This CDR3 has 11 residues. Looked up from germline, CDR1 is KGHDR and CDR2 is SFDVKD. V lost 1 base and J 8 bases, leaving 2 bases between the germline ends. CDR3 region: CATSDFDEQFF. The DNA for the CDR3 is TGTGCCACCAGTGATTTTGATGAGCAGTTCTTC.

The table lists this clonotype with many counts. V and J are TRBV29-1 and TRBJ1-1; D is unresolved. This CDR3 is 12 amino acids long. The V and J ends lost 3 bases and 1 base respectively, with 6 bases between them. Germline values: CDR1 SQVTM, CDR2 ANQGSEA. CDR3 residues: CSVDFRNTEAFF. The CDR3 bases are TGCAGCGTTGATTTTCGGAACACTGAAGCTTTCTTT.

This clonotype was seen at least ten times. This chain links TRBV7-2 with TRBJ2-5; D not resolved. The CDR3 runs to 13 residues. Deletions cut 5 bases from V and 5 bases from J, with 12 bases between. CDR1 SGHTA and CDR2 FQGNSA come from the germline V gene. For the CDR3, the DNA is TGTGCCAGCAGCACCGGTGGCCATGAGACCCAGTACTTC. Protein sequence: CASSTGGHETQYF.

The chain recombines TRBV2 with TRBJ1-1; D is unresolved. V gave up 7 bases and J gave up 1 base, with 13 bases separating them. The length of the CDR3 is 14 residues. The V gene's germline CDR1 is SNHLY and CDR2 FYNNEI. The CDR3 coding sequence is TGTGCCAGCATAAGTCGGGCACGGAACACTGAAGCTTTCTTT. Its protein product is CASISRARNTEAFF. Full variable domain (missing parts from reference TRBV2 and TRBJ1-1): EPEVTQTPSHQVTQMGQEVILRCVPISNHLYFYWYRQILGQKVEFLVSFYNNEISEKSEIFDDQFSVERPDGSNFTLKIRSTKLEDSAMYFCASISRARNTEAFFGQGTRLTVV.

This clonotype was observed many times. The chain combines TRBV20-1 with TRBJ1-6, with D possibly TRBD1 on 5 matching bases. The CDR3 covers 14 residues. Between the trimmed V and J ends, which lost 5 bases and 9 bases, there was a span of 17 bases. Germline loops: CDR1 DFQATT, CDR2 SNEGSKA (reference sequence). The CDR3 region has the DNA TGCAGTGCTCCCCTATCCGGGGGTTTTTCACCCCTCCACTTT. It yields the protein CSAPLSGGFSPLHF.

This clonotype appeared many times. V is TRBV7-8 and J is TRBJ1-5; the D gene is possibly TRBD1 (6 bases). The V end was cut by 5 bases, the J end by 6 bases, with 11 bases between. This CDR3 has 13 residues. CDR1 is SGHVS and CDR2 is FQNEAQ in the germline V gene. Here the CDR3 reads CASSITGTQPQHF. The CDR3 DNA reads as TGTGCCAGCAGCATTACAGGGACTCAGCCCCAGCATTTT.

This clonotype came up many times. V gene TRBV4-2 combines with J gene TRBJ1-1; TRBD1 might be the D (6 bases). The germline CDR1 and CDR2 sequences are LGHNA and YNFKEQ. Deletions cut 4 bases from V and 3 bases from J, with 15 bases between. The CDR3 runs 15 residues. CDR3 residues: CASSRDGGRDTEAFF. The CDR3 DNA reads TGTGCCAGCAGCCGCGACGGGGGCCGGGACACTGAAGCTTTCTTT.

At least ten counts were recorded for this clonotype. CDR3 nucleotide sequence: TGTGCCAGCAGCTTAGACCGGGACAGGTTTAATTCACCCCTCCACTTT. Amino acid sequence: CASSLDRDRFNSPLHF. The chain joins TRBV7-6 to TRBJ1-6, with TRBD1 identical over 8 bases. V was pared by 1 base and J by 6 bases, with 5 bases of the junction left unmatched. The CDR3 is made up of 16 amino acids. The germline CDR1 and CDR2 sequences are SGHVS and FNYEAQ. Drawing the rest from reference TRBV7-6 and TRBJ1-6, the complete variable domain is GAGVSQSPRYKVTKRGQDVALRCDPISGHVSLYWYRQALGQGPEFLTYFNYEAQQDKSGLPNDRFSAERPEGSISTLTIQRTEQRDSAMYRCASSLDRDRFNSPLHFGNGTRLTVT.

Regarding this clonotype: A much larger clonotype is one base distant, so this may be a read error. J is TRBJ2-1 and V is TRBV10-3; a possible D gene is TRBD1 (7 bases). Germline V gene sequence: CDR1 ENHRY, CDR2 SYGVKD. CDR3 length equals 12 residues. The CDR3 sequence is CAVRGARNEQFF. CDR3 nucleotides: TGTGCCGTCAGGGGGGCCAGGAATGAGCAGTTCTTC.

This clonotype was counted many times. The genes are TRBV7-9 and TRBJ2-7; D might be TRBD1 (5 bases). This CDR3 contains 12 residues. Trimming took off 2 bases at V and 6 bases at J, with 8 bases between the two ends. The germline V gene encodes CDR1 SEHNR and CDR2 FQNEAQ (reference sequence). This chain's CDR3 is CASSLQGSEQYF. The CDR3 DNA sequence: TGTGCCAGCAGCTTACAGGGTTCCGAGCAGTACTTC.

This clonotype was seen at least ten times. V is TRBV25-1 and J is TRBJ2-1; 9 bases match TRBD2. Germline-derived CDR1 and CDR2 are MGHDK and SYGVNS. The V gene end was trimmed by 1 base and the J gene end by 9 bases; junction bases not matched to a gene: 13. This CDR3 has 17 amino acids. As DNA, the CDR3 is TGTGCCAGCAGTGAATGGCGGCTAGCGGGATACCGGGGTGAGCAGTTCTTC. Its protein is CASSEWRLAGYRGEQFF.